Following are 17 T cell receptor beta chains from one sample sequenced in a study of shared clonotypes between healthy human individuals. Method: immunoSEQ multiplex PCR; TCRdb's copy keeps in-frame clones and lacks some. The table includes around 2,000,000 clones, about 95% detected once. Positively selected for CCR7, the CD45RO-negative cells used as naive CD8 cells excluded terminally differentiated effector memory CD45RA+ cells. Sequencing used naive CD8+ T cells sorted from blood. These receptors all stem from a man aged 18 to 35 in good health.

This clone was seen only a few times. The chain employs TRBV7-8 and TRBJ1-1; D unclear. The CDR3 runs 13 residues. The V gene lost 3 bases and the J gene lost 6 bases, with 11 bases spanning the gap. Germline V gives CDR1 SGHVS, CDR2 FQNEAQ. CDR3 in amino acids: CASSFDLDAEAFF. The CDR3 DNA reads as TGTGCCAGCAGCTTCGACTTGGACGCTGAAGCTTTCTTT.

Comments on this clone: Other DNA sequences in the sample encode the same CDR3. The chain carries TRBV6-5 and TRBJ2-6; no reliable D call. Germline CDR1 is MNHEY and CDR2 is SVGAGI. CDR3 length equals 12 residues. V lost 7 bases and J 2 bases, leaving 3 bases between the germline ends. CDR3 nucleotides: TGTGCCAGCACAACTGGGGCCAACGTCCTGACTTTC. It yields the protein CASTTGANVLTF.

This rearrangement joins TRBV28 to TRBJ2-5; 10 bases line up with TRBD2. The CDR3 is made up of 16 amino acids. V lost 3 bases to trimming and J lost 5 bases; unmatched junction nucleotides: 9. Germline V CDR1 and CDR2: MDHEN, SYDVKM. CDR3 sequence reads: CASSFSGGPPLETQYF. The CDR3 nucleotides read TGTGCCAGCAGTTTTAGCGGGGGGCCCCCCCTGGAGACCCAGTACTTC. Variable domain in full (rest from reference TRBV28 and TRBJ2-5): DVKVTQSSRYLVKRTGEKVFLECVQDMDHENMFWYRQDPGLGLRLIYFSYDVKMKEKGDIPEGYSVSREKKERFSLILESASTNQTSMYLCASSFSGGPPLETQYFGPGTRLLVL.

The chain uses TRBV5-6 and TRBJ1-1, with D unclear. This CDR3 contains 12 residues. Deletions cut 0 bases from V and 7 bases from J, with 7 bases between. Germline V lookup: CDR1 SGHDT, CDR2 YYEEEE. The CDR3 DNA sequence: TGTGCCAGCAGCTTGGGTATCGGTGAAGCTTTCTTT. It specifies CASSLGIGEAFF.

This chain uses TRBV4-1 with TRBJ2-2; the D is unclear. V shed 3 bases and J shed 7 bases, with 12 bases lying between them. CDR3 size: 14 residues. Germline CDR1 reads MGHRA; CDR2 reads YSYEKL. The CDR3 nucleotides read TGCGCCAGCAGCCAGCTGACCATAGGCGGGGAGCTGTTTTTT. This sequence encodes CASSQLTIGGELFF.

This chain connects TRBV30 to TRBJ1-1; TRBD1 agrees at 7 bases. Germline lookup yields CDR1 GTSNPN and CDR2 SVGIG (reference sequence). V lost 2 bases, J lost 3 bases, and 9 bases stayed unmatched. The CDR3 totals 15 residues. This CDR3 is CAWSPGTGVDTEAFF. For the CDR3, the DNA is TGTGCCTGGAGTCCCGGAACAGGGGTGGACACTGAAGCTTTCTTT.

Turning to this clone: This sample also contains other DNA sequences that code for the same CDR3. This sequence joins TRBV5-1 and TRBJ2-1, with 15 bases that match TRBD2. J gave up 7 bases and V 3 bases, and 2 bases lay outside the gene matches. Germline values: CDR1 SGHRS, CDR2 YFSETQ. The CDR3 spans 15 residues. For the CDR3, the DNA is TGCGCCAGCAGCTGGGGACTAGCGGGAGGAAATGAGCAGTTCTTC. Residues: CASSWGLAGGNEQFF.

The chain is built from TRBV27 and TRBJ2-1; 7 bases match TRBD1. The length of the CDR3 is 13 residues. Germline values: CDR1 MNHEY, CDR2 SMNVEV (reference sequence). V shed 4 bases, J shed 7 bases, and the junction held 4 bases outside the gene matches. The DNA of the CDR3 is TGTGCCAGCAGTTCAGACAGGGAGAATGAGCAGTTCTTC. Its translation: CASSSDRENEQFF.

The V call is TRBV27, the J call TRBJ1-6; a weak D match, TRBD1 (5 bases). Trimming took 5 bases from V and 4 from J, leaving 15 bases between them. The CDR3 spans 16 residues. CDR1 and CDR2 from the germline V gene are MNHEY and SMNVEV (reference sequence). The CDR3 here is CASSPSAGSYNSPLHF. CDR3 nucleotides: TGTGCCAGCAGTCCCTCAGCAGGGTCTTATAATTCACCCCTCCACTTT.

The chain couples TRBV9 to TRBJ2-5; possibly TRBD1 for D (6 bases). This CDR3 has 13 residues. CDR1 SGDLS and CDR2 YYNGEE come from the germline V gene. Trimming took 4 bases from V and 5 from J, leaving 12 bases between them. The CDR3 region is CASSITGSETQYF. The CDR3 nucleotides are TGTGCCAGCAGCATTACAGGGTCTGAGACCCAGTACTTC.

This chain uses TRBV5-1 with TRBJ2-3, with D tentatively TRBD1 or TRBD2 (6 bases each). The germline V gene has CDR1 SGHRS and CDR2 YFSETQ. The CDR3 spans 13 residues. V was trimmed by 5 bases and J by 4 bases, leaving 11 bases between them. Written as DNA, the CDR3 is TGCGCCAGCAGTTCGGGGGCGCCAGATACGCAGTATTTT. This codes for CASSSGAPDTQYF.

This clone was detected only a few times. The rearrangement links TRBV6-5 to TRBJ1-1; 8 bases align to TRBD1. Trimming at V came to 5 bases and at J to 1 base, leaving 3 bases not matched to a gene. The length of the CDR3 is 14 residues. Per germline, CDR1 MNHEY and CDR2 SVGAGI. The CDR3 DNA sequence: TGTGCCAGCAGTACGGGACAGGCGAACACTGAAGCTTTCTTT. Its translation is CASSTGQANTEAFF.

The chain employs TRBV19 and TRBJ2-7; possibly TRBD2 for D (5 bases). Trimming took 0 bases from V and 3 from J, leaving 12 bases between them. Germline loops: CDR1 LNHDA, CDR2 SQIVND (reference sequence). This CDR3 region has 15 residues. Here the CDR3 reads CASSIDRDGNYEQYF. The CDR3 nucleotides are TGTGCCAGTAGTATAGATCGGGATGGGAACTACGAGCAGTACTTC.

The chain carries TRBV27 and TRBJ2-7; 10 nucleotides match TRBD2. CDR3 size: 15 residues. CDR1 MNHEY and CDR2 SMNVEV come from the germline V gene (reference sequence). The junction had 9 bases not matched to a gene; V was cut back by 5 bases and J by 5 bases. CDR3 nucleotides: TGTGCCAGCAGTACGCTGGGACTAGCGTGGAACGAGCAGTACTTC. It specifies CASSTLGLAWNEQYF.

The rearrangement uses TRBV2 and TRBJ2-1, with D unclear. Looked up from germline, CDR1 is SNHLY and CDR2 is FYNNEI. The CDR3 loop spans 12 amino acids. V dropped 3 bases and J dropped 7 bases, with 7 bases sitting between them. The CDR3 DNA sequence: TGTGCCAGCAGTGATTACTTTAATGAGCAGTTCTTC. Encoded protein: CASSDYFNEQFF.

Remarks on this clone: Distinct nucleotide sequences in the sample also encode this CDR3. The chain has TRBV7-9 and TRBJ2-7; TRBD1 agrees at 10 bases. CDR1 is SEHNR, CDR2 FQNEAQ, per germline (reference sequence). The CDR3 totals 15 residues. Trimming removed 0 bases from V and 3 bases from J; junction bases left unmatched: 2. CDR3 sequence: CASSLAGTGDYEQYF. The CDR3 DNA sequence: TGTGCCAGCAGCTTAGCCGGGACAGGGGACTACGAGCAGTACTTC.

The rearrangement joins TRBV6-1 to TRBJ2-7; 7 bases match TRBD1. The CDR3 has 16 residues. Trimming removed 2 bases from V and 1 base from J; junction bases left unmatched: 8. CDR1 and CDR2 from the germline V gene are MNHNS and SASEGT. CDR3 nucleotides: TGTGCCAGCAGTGAAAAAGGGGGCGGCTATTCCTACGAGCAGTACTTC. This encodes CASSEKGGGYSYEQYF.